Listed below are T cell receptor beta chains from one sample, sequenced in a study of tumor-infiltrating lymphocytes in primary liver carcinoma. TCRdb itself ran the multiplex PCR reads through MiXCR, one entry per CDR3 protein. This table holds nearly 200,000 distinct CDR3 sequences, about 65% found once. The sample comprised peripheral blood. The receptors were sampled from a woman aged 60 to 75 with primary liver carcinoma and hepatitis B virus infection. Both conserved end residues are part of each CDR3. The order of the fields is J gene, D gene, V gene, clone size, CDR3 DNA, CDR3 protein. The D gene is left open where the match is weak. Where a row states a size, it is once, few, many or the class of an expanded clone; other rows omit it.

TRBJ2-7	NA	TRBV11-2	few	TGTGCCAGCAGCCTATCTGTGGGAATATCCTACGAGCAGTACTTC	CASSLSVGISYEQYF
TRBJ2-3	NA	TRBV7-8	few	TGTGCCAGCAGCTTGGGATGGGCAGATACGCAGTATTTT	CASSLGWADTQYF
TRBJ2-3	NA	TRBV11-2	once	TGTGCCAGCAGCATAACTCCGGGACTCAAGAGCACAGGTACTCAGTATTTT	CASSITPGLKSTGTQYF
TRBJ2-5	NA	TRBV28	few	TGTGCCAGCAGTACCCCCGCCCCGAGGACCCAAGAGACCCAGTACTTC	CASSTPAPRTQETQYF
TRBJ2-3	TRBD1	TRBV11-1	NA	TGTGCCAGCAGCTGGGTACAGGGGGATAAAGATACGCAGTATTTT	CASSWVQGDKDTQYF
TRBJ1-5	NA	TRBV6-1	many	TGTGCCAGCAATTTGACACCGAAAGATCAGCCCCAGCATTTT	CASNLTPKDQPQHF
TRBJ1-2	NA	TRBV30	many	TGTGCCTGGAGTGTAGCGGAGGGAGGAGGCTACACCTTC	CAWSVAEGGGYTF
TRBJ2-2	NA	TRBV11-2	NA	TGTGCCAACAGCCGGAGGGGAAACACCTGGGAGCTGTTTTTT	CANSRRGNTWELFF
TRBJ2-1	TRBD2	TRBV20-1	few	TGCAGTGCTGTGGTAGCGGGAGACAGATCCCCCCCCAATGAGCAGTTCTTC	CSAVVAGDRSPPNEQFF
TRBJ2-5	NA	TRBV30	few	TGTGCCTGGAGTGTTCAGGGGTCCCGAGAGACCCAGTACTTC	CAWSVQGSRETQYF
TRBJ2-1	NA	TRBV6-6	NA	TGCGCCAGCAGTGCGCAAGGTAACAATGAGCAGTTCTTC	CASSAQGNNEQFF
TRBJ2-1	TRBD2	TRBV30	NA	TGTGCCTGGAGTAAAGCGGGGCCCTACAATGAGCAGTTCTTC	CAWSKAGPYNEQFF
TRBJ2-5	NA	TRBV5-4	NA	TGTGCCAGCAGCTCGGGGAGGGGGACTGAAGAGACCCAGTACTTC	CASSSGRGTEETQYF
TRBJ2-7	TRBD2	TRBV29-1	NA	TGCAGCGCCAGAAGGCAAAGGGAGGGCTACGAGCAGTACTTC	CSARRQREGYEQYF
TRBJ1-4	NA	TRBV6-5	many	TGTGCCAGCAGTTACTCGGGGGGGGCTAATGAAAAACTGTTTTTT	CASSYSGGANEKLFF
TRBJ2-2	NA	TRBV6-5	NA	TGTGCCAACAGTTACGGGGACAAGTATTACACCGGGGAGCTGTTTTTT	CANSYGDKYYTGELFF
TRBJ2-3	NA	TRBV6-5	NA	TGTGCCAGCAGTTCGGGACTTATAAATCAGCCCCAGTATTTT	CASSSGLINQPQYF
TRBJ1-2	TRBD1	TRBV30	few	TGTGCCTGGAGTGACAGGGGGCGACATGGCTACACCTTC	CAWSDRGRHGYTF
TRBJ2-1	NA	TRBV12-5	NA	TGTACTAGTGGTTTGGTCAGGGGGAGGATCGATGAGCAGTTCTTC	CTSGLVRGRIDEQFF
TRBJ2-5	NA	TRBV27	NA	TGTGCCAGCAGTTTATCCGGTCAATTCCAAGAGACCCAGTACTTC	CASSLSGQFQETQYF
TRBJ2-3	TRBD2	TRBV7-9	NA	TGTGCCAGCAACTCGCGACTAGCGGGAGTTTACAGGGTAGATACGCAGTATTTT	CASNSRLAGVYRVDTQYF
TRBJ2-2	TRBD2	TRBV4-2	NA	TGTGCCACCAGCCGGGGGCGGGAGGTAATCGGGGAACTGTTTTTT	CATSRGREVIGELFF
TRBJ2-3	NA	TRBV29-1	many	TGCAGCGTCATGACTCTCAAAGGAACAGATACGCAGTATTTT	CSVMTLKGTDTQYF
TRBJ1-1	NA	TRBV12-3/TRBV12-4	many	TGTGCCAGCAGTCCAAGTCAGGAGAACACTGAAGCTTTCTTT	CASSPSQENTEAFF
TRBJ1-5	NA	TRBV2	few	TGTGCCAGCAGAGAGAACAGGTATCAGCCCCAGCATTTT	CASRENRYQPQHF
TRBJ2-3	NA	TRBV28	many	TGTGCCAGCACTGGGGGTGCAGATACGCAGTATTTT	CASTGGADTQYF
TRBJ2-3	NA	TRBV5-4	few	TGTGCCAGCAGCACGTCCGGAGATACGCAGTATTTT	CASSTSGDTQYF
TRBJ1-1	NA	TRBV7-8	NA	TGTGCCAGCACCCACCCCGGGATGAACACTGAAGCTTTCTTT	CASTHPGMNTEAFF
TRBJ2-3	TRBD2	TRBV30	few	TGTGCCTGGGCGACTAGCGGGAGCCCAGATACGCAGTATTTT	CAWATSGSPDTQYF
TRBJ2-1	NA	TRBV11-2	few	TGTGCCAGCAGCTACGCTAGGGGCGGGGAGCGGTTCTTC	CASSYARGGERFF
TRBJ2-7	TRBD2	TRBV11-2	NA	TGTGCCAGCAGTTTTTATGGGACTAGTTTTTTGGAGCAGTACTTC	CASSFYGTSFLEQYF
TRBJ2-1	TRBD1	TRBV29-1	many	TGCAGCGTTCGTACAGGGGGGAATGAGCAGTTCTTC	CSVRTGGNEQFF
TRBJ2-1	TRBD2	TRBV4-1	many	TGCGCCAGCAGCCAACCCAAACTAGCGGGGAATATTAATGAGCAGTTCTTC	CASSQPKLAGNINEQFF
TRBJ2-7	NA	TRBV20-1	NA	TGCAGTGCCACCCCCCAGCCGGAGGACGAGCAGTACTTC	CSATPQPEDEQYF
TRBJ2-1	TRBD2	TRBV28	many	TGTGCCAGCAGTAGCCAGCGGGAGTCCTCTGAGCAGTTCTTC	CASSSQRESSEQFF
TRBJ2-1	TRBD2	TRBV28	many	TGTGCCAGCAGCAGAACGGGGGGCTCCTACAATGAGCAGTTCTTC	CASSRTGGSYNEQFF
TRBJ2-5	TRBD2	TRBV11-2	NA	TGTGCCAGCAGCTACTCTAGTGGTAGCGGGGGGGAGACCCAGTACTTC	CASSYSSGSGGETQYF
TRBJ1-4	NA	TRBV6-2/TRBV6-3	NA	TGTGCCAGCAGGTCCCAGGGCTCTGAAAAACTGTTTTTT	CASRSQGSEKLFF
TRBJ2-1	TRBD1	TRBV11-2	NA	TGTGCCAGCACCTTCGGGGACAGGGCCTACAGTGAGCAGTTCTTC	CASTFGDRAYSEQFF
TRBJ2-2	NA	TRBV6-6	many	TGTGCCAGCAGGTCCTCGAACACCGGGGAGCTGTTTTTT	CASRSSNTGELFF
TRBJ2-3	TRBD2	TRBV30	NA	TGTGCCTGGAGTGGGGACTACACAGATACGCAGTTTTTT	CAWSGDYTDTQFF
TRBJ2-4	TRBD2	TRBV12-3/TRBV12-4	many	TGTGCCAGCAGTAGCGGGAGGGCCAAAAACATTCAGTACTTC	CASSSGRAKNIQYF
TRBJ2-2	TRBD2	TRBV11-2	NA	TGTGCCAGCAGCCGTAGCGGGAATCGTAACACCGGGGAGCTGTTTTTT	CASSRSGNRNTGELFF
TRBJ2-1	NA	TRBV12-3/TRBV12-4	many	TGTGCCAGCAGTTTCCCGTCTCGGAATGAGCAGTTCTTC	CASSFPSRNEQFF
TRBJ2-7	NA	TRBV11-2	NA	TGTGCCAGTAGCTTAGGGACGGGTGCTAACCTCTACGCGCAGTACTTC	CASSLGTGANLYAQYF
TRBJ1-1	NA	TRBV11-2	NA	TGTGCCAGCAGCCCCCGTAGCGGGGTGGGTAAAGCTTTCTTT	CASSPRSGVGKAFF
TRBJ1-4	TRBD1	TRBV10-2	NA	TGCGCCAGCCGCGACCGGACAGGGAGTGAAAAACTGTTTTTT	CASRDRTGSEKLFF
TRBJ1-2	NA	TRBV11-1	NA	NA	CTSSRRGANYGCTF
TRBJ2-7	NA	TRBV12-3/TRBV12-4	NA	TGTGCCAGCAGCTATGGTAGGGGGGACAGAGCCCCCTTCTACGAGCAGTACTTC	CASSYGRGDRAPFYEQYF
TRBJ1-1	NA	TRBV29-1	NA	TGCAGCGACGGAGGTATGAACACTGAAGCTTCCTTT	CSDGGMNTEASF
TRBJ2-5	NA	TRBV6-1	NA	TGTGCCAGCAGTGTCCGGGACTCTCAACAAGAGGCCCAGTATTTC	CASSVRDSQQEAQYF
TRBJ2-1	TRBD2	TRBV6-5	NA	TGTGTCAGCAGTAGACTAGCCTCCAATGAGCAGTTCTTT	CVSSRLASNEQFF
TRBJ2-7	TRBD2	TRBV29-1	NA	TGCAGCGTTGAACGGGCTAGCGGGAGCTCGTACAATGAGCAGTACTTC	CSVERASGSSYNEQYF